This T cell receptor (beta chain) was recorded in a study of shared clonotypes between healthy human individuals. The CDR3 runs 15 residues. The germline V and J ends were trimmed by 6 bases and 5 bases, with 20 bases remaining between them. Germline lookup yields CDR1 KGHSH and CDR2 LQKENI. Measured with immunoSEQ multiplex PCR; TCRdb has only the in-frame clones, and not every one. The data contain 2.3 million or so clones, about 92% of them singletons. The sequenced sample was naive CD4+ T cells from PBMCs. Subset described: CD45RA+ positively selected. This chain links TRBV18 with TRBJ2-7, with TRBD2 as a possible D gene (5 bases). The TCR sequence derives from a man aged 18 to 30 in good health. Some clones in this sample may be carry-over from other donors' samples. The CDR3 here is CASSLFAGPQDEQYF. CDR3 DNA: TGTGCCAGCTCTCTTTTTGCGGGCCCCCAGGACGAGCAGTACTTC.